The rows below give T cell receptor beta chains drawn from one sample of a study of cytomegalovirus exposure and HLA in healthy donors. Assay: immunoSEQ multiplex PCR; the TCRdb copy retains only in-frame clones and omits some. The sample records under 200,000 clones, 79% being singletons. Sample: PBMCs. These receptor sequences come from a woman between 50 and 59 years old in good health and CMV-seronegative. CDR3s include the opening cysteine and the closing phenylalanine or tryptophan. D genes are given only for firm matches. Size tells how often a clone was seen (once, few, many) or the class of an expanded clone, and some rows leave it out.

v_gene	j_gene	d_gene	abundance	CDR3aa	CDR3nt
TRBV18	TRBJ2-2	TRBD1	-	CASSPTGGSNTGELFF	TGTGCCAGCTCACCTACAGGGGGGTCCAACACCGGGGAGCTGTTTTTT
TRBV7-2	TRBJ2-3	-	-	CASSPGNTQYF	TGTGCCAGCAGCCCAGGGAATACGCAGTATTTT
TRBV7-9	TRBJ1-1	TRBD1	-	CASSLSGGTEAFF	TGTGCCAGCAGCTTATCAGGGGGCACTGAAGCTTTCTTT
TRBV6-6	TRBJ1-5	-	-	CASRESTAGGEPQHF	TGTGCCAGCAGGGAATCGACAGCTGGGGGGGAGCCCCAGCATTTT
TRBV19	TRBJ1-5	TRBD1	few	CASSSSGTGLDQPQHF	TGTGCCAGTAGTTCCTCGGGGACAGGGCTCGATCAGCCCCAGCATTTT
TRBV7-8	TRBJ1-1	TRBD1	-	CASSVDRGNTEAFF	TGTGCCAGCAGCGTGGACAGGGGGAACACTGAAGCTTTCTTT
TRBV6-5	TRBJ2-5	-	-	CASSYSFQRGQETQYF	TGTGCCAGCAGTTACTCGTTTCAACGGGGGCAAGAGACCCAGTACTTC
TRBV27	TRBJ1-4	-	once	CASSLGSTLGKLFF	TGTGCCAGCAGTTTAGGATCAACGCTCGGGAAACTGTTTTTT
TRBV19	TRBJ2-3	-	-	CASTPDFLSTDTQYF	TGTGCCAGTACCCCGGACTTCCTTAGCACAGATACGCAGTATTTT
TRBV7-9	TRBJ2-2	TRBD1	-	CASSSLGTGNTGELFF	TGTGCCAGCAGCTCTTTAGGGACAGGGAACACCGGGGAGCTGTTTTTT
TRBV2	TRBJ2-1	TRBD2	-	CASSGRLAVSYNEQFF	TGTGCCAGCAGTGGCAGACTAGCGGTCTCCTACAATGAGCAGTTCTTC
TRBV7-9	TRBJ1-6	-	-	CASSKVSRGDSPLHF	TGTGCCAGCAGCAAGGTCTCCAGGGGTGATTCACCCCTCCACTTT
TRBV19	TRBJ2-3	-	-	CASSITDSRDTQYF	TGTGCCAGTAGTATAACGGACAGCCGGGATACGCAGTATTTT
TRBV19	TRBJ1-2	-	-	CASSIDRYYGYTF	TGTGCCAGTAGTATCGACAGATACTATGGCTACACCTTC
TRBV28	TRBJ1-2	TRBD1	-	CASSTNRGGSGYTF	TGTGCCAGCAGTACGAACAGGGGGGGTTCGGGCTACACCTTC
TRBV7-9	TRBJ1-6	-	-	CASSLAPGGRSPLHF	TGTGCCAGCAGCTTAGCTCCTGGGGGCAGGTCACCCCTCCACTTT
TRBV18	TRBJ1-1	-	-	CASSPARSTEAFF	TGTGCCAGCTCACCCGCGAGGAGCACTGAAGCTTTCTTT
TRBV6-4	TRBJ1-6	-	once	CASSDEGEGSSPLHF	TGTGCCAGCAGTGACGAGGGGGAAGGTAGCTCACCCCTCCACTTT
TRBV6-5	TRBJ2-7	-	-	CASRPDRRGPYEQYF	TGTGCCAGCAGACCCGACAGGCGTGGGCCCTACGAGCAGTACTTC
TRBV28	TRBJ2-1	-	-	CASSLRLARLYNEQFF	TGTGCCAGCAGTTTAAGGCTAGCGAGACTCTACAATGAGCAGTTCTTC
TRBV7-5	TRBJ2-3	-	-	CATDRESTDTQYF	TGTGCCACGGACAGGGAATCCACAGATACGCAGTATTTT
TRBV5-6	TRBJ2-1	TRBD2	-	CASSPTVGLAVNNEQFF	TGTGCCAGCAGCCCGACGGTCGGGCTAGCGGTCAACAATGAGCAGTTCTTC
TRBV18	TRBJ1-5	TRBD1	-	CASSPGQGENQPQHF	TGTGCCAGCTCACCGGGGCAGGGGGAAAATCAGCCCCAGCATTTT
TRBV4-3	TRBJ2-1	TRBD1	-	CASSQVVRRGWNEQFF	TGCGCCAGCAGCCAAGTTGTCCGCAGGGGGTGGAATGAGCAGTTCTTC
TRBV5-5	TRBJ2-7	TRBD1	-	CASSLGQGISYEQYF	TGTGCCAGCAGCTTGGGACAGGGAATCTCCTACGAGCAGTACTTC
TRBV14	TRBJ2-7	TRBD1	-	CASSQDDRGPTLAYEQYF	TGTGCCAGCAGCCAAGATGACAGGGGCCCTACCTTGGCCTACGAGCAGTACTTC
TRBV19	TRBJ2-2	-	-	CASSWGGPAGELFF	TGTGCCAGTAGTTGGGGGGGGCCTGCCGGGGAGCTGTTTTTT
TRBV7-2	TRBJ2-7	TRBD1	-	CASSLNKAGGHEQYF	TGTGCCAGCAGCTTAAATAAGGCAGGGGGCCACGAGCAGTACTTC
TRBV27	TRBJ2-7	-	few	CASSFGGATYEQYF	TGTGCCAGCAGTTTCGGAGGGGCAACCTACGAGCAGTACTTC
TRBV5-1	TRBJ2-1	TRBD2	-	CASSALAGGSSYNEQFF	TGCGCCAGCAGCGCACTAGCGGGGGGGAGCTCCTACAATGAGCAGTTCTTC
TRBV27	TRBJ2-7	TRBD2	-	CASSSPGGSYEQYF	TGTGCCAGCAGTTCCCCGGGAGGCTCCTACGAGCAGTACTTC
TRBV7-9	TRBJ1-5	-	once	CASSPRGRVGGEDQPQHF	TGTGCCAGCAGCCCCCGAGGCAGGGTAGGTGGAGAGGATCAGCCCCAGCATTTT
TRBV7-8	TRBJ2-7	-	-	CASSFAYRDEQYF	TGTGCCAGCAGCTTCGCATACAGGGACGAGCAGTACTTC
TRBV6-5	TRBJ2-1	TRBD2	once	CASSPPGLAGNEQFF	TGTGCCAGCAGCCCCCCAGGACTAGCTGGGAATGAGCAGTTCTTC
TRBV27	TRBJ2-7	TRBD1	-	CASRRDRLLGEQYF	TGTGCCAGCAGGAGGGACAGACTTCTCGGCGAGCAGTACTTC
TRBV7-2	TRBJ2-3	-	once	CASSLGTSDTQYF	TGTGCCAGCAGCTTAGGAACTAGCGATACGCAGTATTTT
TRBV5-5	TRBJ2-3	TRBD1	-	CASSMAGTGYADTQYF	TGTGCCAGCAGCATGGCCGGGACAGGGTATGCAGATACGCAGTATTTT
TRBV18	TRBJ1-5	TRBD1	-	CASSPAQGEGQPQHF	TGTGCCAGCTCACCAGCACAGGGGGAGGGTCAGCCCCAGCATTTT
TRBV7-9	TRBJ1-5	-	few	CASSPNGGGNQPQHF	TGTGCCAGCAGCCCCAACGGGGGTGGGAATCAGCCCCAGCATTTT
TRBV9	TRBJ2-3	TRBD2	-	CASSVAPSGITDTQYF	TGTGCCAGCAGCGTAGCACCTAGCGGGATCACAGATACGCAGTATTTT
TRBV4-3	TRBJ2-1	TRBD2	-	CASSQDQTSGGDEQFF	TGCGCCAGCAGCCAAGACCAAACTAGCGGGGGCGATGAGCAGTTCTTC
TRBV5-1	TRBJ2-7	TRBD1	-	CASSPGQGHEQYF	TGCGCCAGCAGCCCGGGACAGGGACACGAGCAGTACTTC
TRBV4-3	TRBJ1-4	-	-	CASSQELADRSNEKLFF	TGCGCCAGCAGCCAAGAGCTCGCGGACAGAAGCAATGAAAAACTGTTTTTT
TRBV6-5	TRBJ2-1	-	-	CASSSVSYNEQFF	TGTGCCAGCAGTTCCGTCTCCTACAATGAGCAGTTCTTC
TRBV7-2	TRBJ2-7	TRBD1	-	CASSADRGRREQYF	TGTGCCAGCAGCGCCGACAGGGGGCGTCGGGAGCAGTACTTC
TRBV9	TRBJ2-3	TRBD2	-	CASSVGGRGDSKSTDTQYF	TGTGCCAGCAGCGTAGGAGGGCGGGGGGACTCAAAAAGCACAGATACGCAGTATTTT
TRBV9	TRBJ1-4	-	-	CASSVEPGRVNEKLFF	TGTGCCAGCAGCGTAGAGCCCGGCAGGGTTAATGAAAAACTGTTTTTT
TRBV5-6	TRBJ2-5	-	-	CASSLVAVETQYF	TGTGCCAGCAGCTTGGTAGCGGTAGAGACCCAGTACTTC
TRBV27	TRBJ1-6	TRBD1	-	CASKPGTGGLNSPLHF	TGTGCCAGCAAGCCCGGGACAGGGGGCTTGAATTCACCCCTCCACTTT
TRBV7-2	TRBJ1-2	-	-	CASSLENLRGSGYTF	TGTGCCAGCAGCTTAGAAAACCTCCGAGGCTCTGGCTACACCTTC
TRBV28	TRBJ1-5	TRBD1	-	CASSPTGGSNQPQHF	TGTGCCAGCAGTCCGACAGGGGGTAGCAATCAGCCCCAGCATTTT
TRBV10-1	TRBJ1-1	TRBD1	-	CASRGDRGFTEAFF	TGCGCCAGCAGGGGGGACAGGGGGTTCACTGAAGCTTTCTTT
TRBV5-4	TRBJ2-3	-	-	CASSLAPSDTQYF	TGTGCCAGCAGCTTGGCCCCATCAGATACGCAGTATTTT
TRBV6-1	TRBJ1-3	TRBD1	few	CASRGQGISGNTIYF	TGTGCCAGCAGGGGACAGGGGATCTCTGGAAACACCATATATTTT
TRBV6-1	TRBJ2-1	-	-	CANLQGGSDEQFF	TGTGCCAACCTACAGGGGGGGAGCGATGAGCAGTTCTTC
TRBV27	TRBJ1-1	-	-	CASSLSGRTGTEAFF	TGTGCCAGCAGTTTATCGGGGCGGACGGGCACTGAAGCTTTCTTT
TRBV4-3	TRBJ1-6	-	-	CASSQGRGVNSPLHF	TGCGCCAGCAGCCAAGGGCGGGGGGTTAATTCACCCCTCCACTTT
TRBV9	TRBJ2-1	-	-	CASSSYSEQFF	TGTGCCAGCAGCTCTTATAGTGAGCAGTTCTTC
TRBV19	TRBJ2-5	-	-	CASSIGSRVETQYF	TGTGCCAGTAGTATAGGTTCCAGGGTAGAGACCCAGTACTTC
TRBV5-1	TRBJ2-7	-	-	CASSFGGTYEQYF	TGCGCCAGCAGCTTTGGAGGGACCTACGAGCAGTACTTC